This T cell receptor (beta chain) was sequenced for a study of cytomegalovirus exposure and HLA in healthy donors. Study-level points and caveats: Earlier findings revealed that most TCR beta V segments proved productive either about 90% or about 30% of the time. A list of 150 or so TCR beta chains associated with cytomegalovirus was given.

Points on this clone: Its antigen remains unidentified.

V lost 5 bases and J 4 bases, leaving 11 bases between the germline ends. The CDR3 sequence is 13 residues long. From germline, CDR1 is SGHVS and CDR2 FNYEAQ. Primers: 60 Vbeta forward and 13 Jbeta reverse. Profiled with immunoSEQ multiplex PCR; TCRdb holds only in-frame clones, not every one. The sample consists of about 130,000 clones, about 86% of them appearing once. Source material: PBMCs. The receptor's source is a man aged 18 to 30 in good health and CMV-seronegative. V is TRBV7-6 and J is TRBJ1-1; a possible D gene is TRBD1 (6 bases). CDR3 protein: CASSARQATEAFF. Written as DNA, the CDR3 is TGTGCCAGCAGCGCCCGACAGGCCACTGAAGCTTTCTTT.